The next 3 T cell receptor beta chains were all read from a single sample in a study of cytomegalovirus exposure and HLA in healthy donors. This PCR relied on a set of 60 Vbeta primers and 13 Jbeta primers. Sequencing used immunoSEQ multiplex PCR; TCRdb keeps in-frame clones, though not all of them. In the table there are fewer than 250,000 clones, about 69% of which are singletons. The sample comprised PBMCs. Source of these receptors: a man in his thirties or forties in good health and CMV-seropositive.

J is TRBJ1-1 and V is TRBV30; weak D call: TRBD1 (5 bases). The length of the CDR3 is 11 residues. CDR1 GTSNPN and CDR2 SVGIG come from the germline V gene (reference sequence). The CDR3 reads CAAGLNTEAFF. The CDR3 coding sequence is TGTGCTGCGGGGCTGAACACTGAAGCTTTCTTT.

This clone was seen a handful of times. The chain uses TRBV28 and TRBJ1-1; D is ambiguous. In germline, CDR1 is MDHEN, CDR2 SYDVKM. The CDR3 length is 14 residues. V was clipped by 5 bases and J by 1 base, with 11 bases between them. The CDR3 bases are TGTGCCAGCAGTCCCCTGTTCTCGAACACTGAAGCTTTCTTT. Protein: CASSPLFSNTEAFF.

The chain carries TRBV7-8 and TRBJ2-3; no firm D call. V was cut by 5 bases and J by 0 bases, with 3 bases left in between. CDR1 and CDR2 (germline): SGHVS, FQNEAQ. CDR3 length: 12 amino acids. CDR3 coding DNA: TGTGCCAGCAGCGCGAGCACAGATACGCAGTATTTT. Translated: CASSASTDTQYF. The entire variable domain, with the rest obtained from reference TRBV7-8 and TRBJ2-3, is as follows: GAGVSQSPRYKVAKRGQDVALRCDPISGHVSLFWYQQALGQGPEFLTYFQNEAQLDKSGLPSDRFFAERPEGSVSTLKIQRTQQEDSAVYLCASSASTDTQYFGPGTRLTVL.